The 17 T cell receptor beta chains in this list originate from one sample, sequenced in a study of T-cell reconstitution after alpha-beta-depleted transplantation in children. Preparation of the TCRbeta library used unique molecular identifiers. In TCRdb, the PCR reads were re-called with MiXCR into one record per CDR3 protein. This sample has 700,000 to 950,000 distinct CDR3 sequences, with less than 20% found just once. The sample was PBMCs, mostly from graft donor cells, taken 360 days after TCRalphabeta/CD19-depleted stem cell transplant. The origin of the receptors is a male patient aged 5 to 17 who had a stem cell transplant for acute lymphoblastic leukemia, so the T cells may come from the graft donor.

This chain connects TRBV4-1 to TRBJ2-2, with a weak D call TRBD2 (6 bases). Trimming took off 5 bases at V and 17 bases at J, with 24 bases between the two ends. Germline CDR1 MGHRA, CDR2 YSYEKL. This CDR3 is 14 amino acids long. CDR3 protein: CASSSSPRAEEGFF. The CDR3 bases are TGCGCCAGCAGCAGTTCCCCCCGAGCAGAGGAGGGATTTTTT.

This clonotype was counted between two and nine times. V and J are TRBV29-1 and TRBJ2-1; 13 nucleotides align to TRBD2. V lost 5 bases to trimming and J lost 7 bases; unmatched junction nucleotides: 5. The length of the CDR3 is 14 residues. CDR1 and CDR2 (germline): SQVTM, ANQGSEA. The CDR3 loop reads CSVRGLAGRNEQFF. For the CDR3, the DNA is TGCAGCGTTCGGGGACTAGCGGGAAGGAATGAGCAGTTCTTC.

This clonotype was observed a handful of times. This chain uses TRBV5-1 with TRBJ2-1; 11 bases are a match to TRBD2. This CDR3 is built from 16 residues. The V and J ends lost 4 bases and 7 bases, in that order; junction bases with no gene match: 10. CDR1 and CDR2 (germline): SGHRS, YFSETQ. The CDR3, as DNA: TGCGCCAGCAGCGGGGGGGCTAGCGGGAGGCAAAATGAGCAGTTCTTC. Translating it yields CASSGGASGRQNEQFF.

The chain couples TRBV7-8 to TRBJ1-5; a weak D match, TRBD1 (5 bases). Trimming shortened V by 2 bases and J by 5 bases, and 13 bases separated the two germline ends. The CDR3 loop spans 15 amino acids. Germline V gene sequence: CDR1 SGHVS, CDR2 FQNEAQ. For the CDR3, the DNA is TGTGCCAGCAGCTTAAAGGCCAGGGTTCATCAGCCCCAGCATTTT. This gives the protein CASSLKARVHQPQHF.

V and J are TRBV7-9 and TRBJ1-2, with 9 bases lining up with TRBD1. V shed 5 bases and J 10 bases; nucleotides not matched to a gene: 20. This CDR3 has 17 residues. Germline V gives CDR1 SEHNR, CDR2 FQNEAQ (reference sequence). In DNA, the CDR3 is TGTGCCAGCAGCGTTTGGCTTTTAGGACAGGGGTACAACGTCTACACCTTC. It is translated as CASSVWLLGQGYNVYTF.

This clonotype turned up a few times. The V and J genes are TRBV5-1 and TRBJ2-5, with 11 positions matching TRBD2. This CDR3 has 18 residues. Looked up from germline, CDR1 is SGHRS and CDR2 is YFSETQ. Unmatched junction bases numbered 16, after V lost 2 bases and J lost 7 bases. CDR3 sequence (DNA): TGCGCCAGCAGCTTCTCCCCTAGCGGGAGGCTAGGATCGGGGACCCAGTACTTC. It yields the protein CASSFSPSGRLGSGTQYF.

The CDR3 sequence is CASSRTGWTEAFF. CDR3 nucleotide sequence: TGTGCCAGCAGCCGAACAGGGTGGACTGAAGCTTTCTTT. V usage is TRBV3-1 and J usage is TRBJ1-1; D might be TRBD1 (6 bases). In germline, CDR1 is LGHDT, CDR2 YNNKEL (reference sequence). The CDR3 length is 13 residues. V dropped 4 bases and J dropped 5 bases, with 11 bases sitting between them.

This clonotype has ten or more counts. V gene TRBV5-6 combines with J gene TRBJ2-3; perhaps TRBD2 as D (5 bases). V was pared by 0 bases and J by 3 bases, with 14 bases between. There are 16 residues in the CDR3. The germline V gene has CDR1 SGHDT and CDR2 YYEEEE. The CDR3 DNA is TGTGCCAGCAGCTTGGTTGGCGGGCCGGGGACAGATACGCAGTATTTT. Amino acid sequence: CASSLVGGPGTDTQYF.

The V and J genes are TRBV24-1 and TRBJ2-2; the D is unclear. The CDR3 totals 12 residues. In germline, CDR1 is KGHDR, CDR2 SFDVKD. The V gene lost 3 bases and the J gene lost 9 bases, with 7 bases spanning the gap. The CDR3 sequence: CATSDRARELFF. CDR3 coding DNA: TGTGCCACCAGTGATCGGGCTCGGGAGCTGTTTTTT.

The chain couples TRBV7-3 to TRBJ2-1, with 11 positions matching TRBD2. Germline CDR1 SGHTA, CDR2 FQGTGA. V lost 2 bases, J lost 5 bases, and 8 bases stayed unmatched. There are 17 residues in the CDR3. CDR3 region: CASSLYTGLAANNEQFF. The CDR3 region has the DNA TGTGCCAGCAGCTTATATACGGGACTAGCGGCCAACAATGAGCAGTTCTTC.

This clonotype was counted many times. The J gene is TRBJ2-3, the V gene TRBV7-2; the D gene is possibly TRBD1 (5 bases). Germline CDR1 and CDR2: SGHTA and FQGNSA. Trimming removed 5 bases from V and 5 bases from J, with 8 bases in between. This CDR3 has 12 residues. CDR3 loop: CASSPGLDTQYF. The CDR3 DNA sequence: TGTGCCAGCAGCCCAGGGTTAGATACGCAGTATTTT.

A remark on this clonotype: The junction and the germline gene differ at one end; a read error may be behind it. The chain recombines TRBV4-1 with TRBJ1-4; weak D call: TRBD1 (6 bases). Per germline, CDR1 MGHRA and CDR2 YSYEKL. The CDR3 totals 13 residues. CDR3: CASSPTMTGYPPF. The CDR3 bases are TGCGCCAGCAGCCCCACGATGACAGGTTATCCTCCTTTT.

This chain uses TRBV12-3 or TRBV12-4 with TRBJ2-2; 11 positions agree with TRBD1. V trimming: 6 bases; J trimming: 3 bases; junction bases outside the gene matches: 6. The CDR3 is made up of 16 amino acids. The CDR3 DNA reads TGTGCCAGCAGCCCGGGGGACAGGGGGTACACCGGGGAGCTGTTTTTT. As protein: CASSPGDRGYTGELFF.

This clonotype was picked up a small number of times. The chain has TRBV6-5 and TRBJ2-5, with 12 bases identical to TRBD1. Trimming took 0 bases from V and 1 from J; bases not matched to a gene: 9. CDR3 length equals 19 residues. From germline, CDR1 is MNHEY and CDR2 SVGAGI. This CDR3 reads CASSYSMGTGGLSQETQYF. The CDR3, as DNA: TGTGCCAGCAGTTACTCGATGGGGACAGGGGGCCTATCCCAAGAGACCCAGTACTTC.

There are a few counts of this clonotype. The gene calls are TRBV25-1 and TRBJ1-1; the D is unclear. Germline CDR1 is MGHDK and CDR2 is SYGVNS. The germline V and J ends were trimmed by 5 bases and 6 bases, with 7 bases remaining between them. The CDR3 consists of 11 residues. The CDR3 nucleotides read TGTGCCAGCAGTATATACGCTGAAGCTTTCTTT. The encoded protein is CASSIYAEAFF.

This clonotype has more than one count but fewer than ten. The chain is built from TRBV7-6 and TRBJ2-1; D unclear. CDR1 SGHVS and CDR2 FNYEAQ come from the germline V gene. V dropped 3 bases and J dropped 7 bases, with 10 bases sitting between them. The CDR3 has 13 amino acids. CDR3 protein: CASSFILENEQFF. CDR3 in DNA: TGTGCCAGCAGCTTCATTTTAGAGAATGAGCAGTTCTTC.

The sample holds many counts of this clonotype. The CDR3 region has the DNA TGCGCCAGCTGCCCGACAGGGGGACGCAATGAGCAGTTCTTC. Its protein product is CASCPTGGRNEQFF. V usage is TRBV5-1 and J usage is TRBJ2-1; 9 nucleotides align to TRBD1. Trimming took 7 bases from V and 6 from J; bases not matched to a gene: 8. Germline V lookup: CDR1 SGHRS, CDR2 YFSETQ. There are 14 residues in the CDR3.